Sequencing of this T cell receptor (beta chain) was carried out in a study of cytomegalovirus exposure and HLA in healthy donors. Looking at the study overall: It was reported in a later analysis that the same platform had been used for the 120 or so validation repertoires as for the roughly 700 first-cohort repertoires.

General study points: Rare sequences made up most TCRs, while some public TCRs were found in many donors.

Concerning this clone itself: What it binds is not known.

CDR3 length: 15 amino acids. Germline V gene sequence: CDR1 MGHRA, CDR2 YSYEKL. Trimming pared 1 base from V and 4 bases from J, leaving 10 bases between. The table came from immunoSEQ multiplex PCR; TCRdb's copy has only in-frame clones and leaves some out. The repertoire has some 120,000 clones, roughly 90% of them found once; the top ten carry 2% to 2.5%. The clonotype was recovered from a woman younger than 35 in good health and CMV-seronegative. The chain is built from TRBV4-1 and TRBJ2-2; D might be TRBD2 (5 bases). The sample taken for sequencing was PBMCs. The CDR3: CASSQGGAPTGELFF. In nucleotides, the CDR3 is TGCGCCAGCAGCCAAGGGGGAGCGCCCACCGGGGAGCTGTTTTTT.